The 29 T cell receptor beta chains below come from one sample, sequenced in a study of T-cell memory formation after mild COVID-19. In TCRdb, the 5' RACE reads were re-called with MiXCR into one record per CDR3 protein. The table lists 300,000 to 350,000 distinct CDR3 sequences, roughly an eighth of them singletons. Material for sequencing was PBMCs or a T cell subset sorted from them (not recorded which). These receptor sequences come from a man aged 18 to 29 who had mild COVID-19 (a few samples of this study predate the infection). Cell type and time point are not known.

The rearrangement links TRBV6-5 to TRBJ2-7; the match to TRBD2 covers 9 bases. The CDR3 has 15 residues. Per germline, CDR1 MNHEY and CDR2 SVGAGI. The trim removed 8 bases at V and 3 bases at J, leaving 11 bases unmatched. CDR3 DNA: TGTGCCAGCTCGGGACGGGCTAGCGGGATCTACGAGCAGTACTTC. Residues: CASSGRASGIYEQYF.

The chain has TRBV20-1 and TRBJ2-6, with a possible D match to TRBD1 (6 bases). CDR1 and CDR2 (germline): DFQATT, SNEGSKA (reference sequence). This CDR3 region has 17 residues. Trimming shortened V by 0 bases and J by 0 bases, and 12 bases separated the two germline ends. CDR3 nucleotide sequence: TGCAGTGCTAGAGATCAACAGGGACGCTCTGGGGCCAACGTCCTGACTTTC. Protein product: CSARDQQGRSGANVLTF.

This clonotype appeared a few times. V and J are TRBV10-3 and TRBJ1-2; D unresolved. V was cut by 2 bases and J by 5 bases, with 6 bases left in between. The CDR3 consists of 12 residues. In germline, CDR1 is ENHRY, CDR2 SYGVKD. CDR3 sequence reads: CAISEAAYGYTF. The CDR3 DNA reads TGTGCCATCAGTGAGGCCGCTTATGGCTACACCTTC.

This clonotype has a handful of counts. Here the CDR3 reads CASSVMASEETQYF. CDR3 nucleotides: TGTGCCAGCAGCGTCATGGCATCTGAAGAGACCCAGTACTTC. The rearrangement uses TRBV7-6 and TRBJ2-5; no firm D call. The V and J ends lost 5 bases and 3 bases respectively, with 13 bases between them. The germline V gene encodes CDR1 SGHVS and CDR2 FNYEAQ. The CDR3 runs 14 residues.

This clonotype has just a few counts. V usage is TRBV3-1 and J usage is TRBJ2-5; 8 bases map to TRBD1. The CDR3 covers 14 residues. Trimming removed 6 bases from V and 5 bases from J; junction bases left unmatched: 8. Germline V lookup: CDR1 LGHDT, CDR2 YNNKEL (reference sequence). The CDR3 is CASRKGQGLETQYF. For the CDR3, the DNA is TGTGCCAGCAGAAAAGGACAGGGACTGGAGACCCAGTACTTC.

For the CDR3, the DNA is TGTGCCAGCAGAAGGGGAGGCGCGGGGCCCCAGCAGTTCTTC. It translates to CASRRGGAGPQQFF. The gene calls are TRBV13 and TRBJ2-1; tentatively, D is TRBD2 (6 bases). This CDR3 is 14 amino acids long. V gave up 6 bases and J gave up 11 bases, with 20 bases separating them. Germline V gene sequence: CDR1 PRHDT, CDR2 FYEKMQ (reference sequence).

This chain joins TRBV19 and TRBJ2-1; D gene uncertain. Deletions cut 3 bases from V and 5 bases from J, with 11 bases between. CDR1 and CDR2 (germline): LNHDA, SQIVND (reference sequence). The CDR3 length is 14 residues. CDR3 residues: CASSITPRNNEQFF. The CDR3 bases are TGTGCCAGTAGTATTACCCCCAGAAACAATGAGCAGTTCTTC.

This clonotype was observed a handful of times. The chain couples TRBV7-3 to TRBJ2-1, with D unclear. V was clipped by 4 bases and J by 8 bases, with 12 bases between them. CDR1 is SGHTA, CDR2 FQGTGA, per germline. This CDR3 has 13 residues. The CDR3 sequence is CASSSFGVDEQFF. Here the CDR3 DNA reads TGTGCCAGCAGCTCCTTCGGCGTCGATGAGCAGTTCTTC.

This clonotype was observed a handful of times. The V call is TRBV7-9, the J call TRBJ1-1, with a possible D match to TRBD1 (6 bases). Germline V gene sequence: CDR1 SEHNR, CDR2 FQNEAQ (reference sequence). This CDR3 has 14 residues. Trimming left V 2 bases short and J 9 bases short, with 16 bases between. CDR3 sequence: CASSLMTGGRKAFF. CDR3 coding DNA: TGTGCCAGCAGCTTAATGACCGGGGGGCGAAAAGCTTTCTTT. Full variable domain (rest looked up from reference TRBV7-9 and TRBJ1-1): DTGVSQNPRHKITKRGQNVTFRCDPISEHNRLYWYRQTLGQGPEFLTYFQNEAQLEKSRLLSDRFSAERPKGSFSTLEIQRTEQGDSAMYLCASSLMTGGRKAFFGQGTRLTVV.

This clonotype came up many times. This chain uses TRBV7-2 with TRBJ1-2, with 9 bases fitting TRBD1. The V and J ends lost 5 bases and 7 bases, in that order; junction bases with no gene match: 11. CDR3 length: 15 residues. Per germline, CDR1 SGHTA and CDR2 FQGNSA. CDR3 loop: CASSITGTGSSGYTF. The CDR3 DNA reads as TGTGCCAGCAGCATAACCGGGACAGGGTCAAGTGGCTACACCTTC.

CDR3 in amino acids: CASSQDADGSNYGYTF. The DNA of the CDR3 is TGCGCCAGCAGCCAAGACGCGGACGGGTCTAACTATGGCTACACCTTC. The chain carries TRBV4-3 and TRBJ1-2; unclear D gene. V lost 0 bases to trimming and J lost 0 bases, with 11 bases between them. Germline V gene lookup returns CDR1 LGHNA and CDR2 YSLEER. The CDR3 is 16 amino acids.

This clonotype was seen a handful of times. The rearrangement links TRBV21-1 to TRBJ2-3; TRBD1 is the table's D call, not checked against the DNA. TRBV21-1 is shown as a pseudogene. The CDR3 totals 14 residues. In DNA form, the CDR3 reads TGTGCCAGCAGCAAGGGGGGGCGCACAGATACGCAGTATTTT. As protein: CASSKGGRTDTQYF.

CDR3 sequence: CASMGGGVDTQYF. CDR3 bases: TGTGCCAGCATGGGCGGGGGGGTAGATACGCAGTATTTT. J is TRBJ2-3 and V is TRBV12-3 or TRBV12-4, with 9 nucleotides matching TRBD2. V shed 7 bases and J 5 bases; nucleotides not matched to a gene: 4. The CDR3 loop spans 13 amino acids.

This clonotype was recorded at least ten times. The V gene is TRBV28, the J gene TRBJ1-5; the match to TRBD1 covers 11 bases. Germline assignment: CDR1 MDHEN and CDR2 SYDVKM. The CDR3 totals 16 residues. Trimming removed 5 bases from V and 2 bases from J; junction bases left unmatched: 5. The DNA of the CDR3 is TGTGCCAGCAGTAGGACAGGGGGCGATGGCAATCAGCCCCAGCATTTT. Protein: CASSRTGGDGNQPQHF. Full variable domain (outside the CDR3, taken from reference TRBV28 and TRBJ1-5): DVKVTQSSRYLVKRTGEKVFLECVQDMDHENMFWYRQDPGLGLRLIYFSYDVKMKEKGDIPEGYSVSREKKERFSLILESASTNQTSMYLCASSRTGGDGNQPQHFGDGTRLSIL.

The J gene is TRBJ2-3, the V gene TRBV7-7; perhaps TRBD2 as D (6 bases). This CDR3 region has 16 residues. V lost 5 bases to trimming and J lost 0 bases, with 15 bases between them. CDR1 is SSHAT and CDR2 is FNYEAQ in the germline V gene (reference sequence). This chain's CDR3 is CASSLYGDSSTDTQYF. In DNA form, the CDR3 reads TGTGCCAGCAGCCTCTATGGGGACTCTAGCACAGATACGCAGTATTTT.

The V gene is TRBV5-6, the J gene TRBJ2-3; no definite D call. This CDR3 is 12 amino acids long. In germline, CDR1 is SGHDT, CDR2 YYEEEE. V lost 4 bases to trimming and J lost 6 bases, with 9 bases between them. CDR3 protein: CASSPPADTQYF. DNA for the CDR3: TGTGCCAGCAGCCCCCCGGCGGATACGCAGTATTTT.

In its sample, this clonotype was seen many times. The chain has TRBV7-3 and TRBJ2-1; 10 nucleotides match TRBD2. J was trimmed by 5 bases and V by 2 bases; bases with no gene match: 3. The germline V gene has CDR1 SGHTA and CDR2 FQGTGA. This CDR3 region has 15 residues. The CDR3 nucleotides read TGTGCCAGCAGCTTAGGACTAGCGGCTGACAATGAGCAGTTCTTC. This codes for CASSLGLAADNEQFF.

The chain has TRBV7-8 and TRBJ1-5; D is unresolved. Per the germline V gene, CDR1 is SGHVS and CDR2 is FQNEAQ. This CDR3 region has 14 residues. V gave up 1 base and J gave up 5 bases, with 9 bases separating them. In DNA, the CDR3 is TGTGCCAGCAGCTTAGAGGGAGGGTATCAGCCCCAGCATTTT. Translation: CASSLEGGYQPQHF.

The chain couples TRBV19 to TRBJ1-1, with D uncertain. Germline CDR1 and CDR2: LNHDA and SQIVND (reference sequence). V shed 1 base and J shed 6 bases, with 15 bases lying between them. CDR3 length equals 15 residues. The CDR3 nucleotides are TGTGCCAGTAGTATAGCTCGGGCGGGATCGGCTGAAGCTTTCTTT. Amino acid sequence: CASSIARAGSAEAFF.

This clonotype was counted only a few times. V gene TRBV3-1 combines with J gene TRBJ2-3; the D gene is possibly TRBD1 (5 bases). The CDR3 has 12 residues. The V end lost 0 bases, the J end lost 9 bases, and 7 bases lay between the germline ends. CDR1 is LGHDT and CDR2 is YNNKEL in the germline V gene (reference sequence). CDR3 region: CASSQEDRTQYF. The CDR3 region has the DNA TGTGCCAGCAGCCAAGAAGACAGAACGCAGTATTTT.

This clonotype has a handful of counts. V and J are TRBV20-1 and TRBJ2-3; D is uncertain. V lost 4 bases, J lost 0 bases, and 5 bases lay in between. There are 12 residues in the CDR3. The germline V gene encodes CDR1 DFQATT and CDR2 SNEGSKA (reference sequence). The chain's CDR3 is CSAIPSTDTQYF. In DNA, the CDR3 is TGCAGTGCTATCCCCAGCACAGATACGCAGTATTTT.

The gene calls are TRBV6-1 and TRBJ1-2, with TRBD1 identical over 8 bases. Germline values: CDR1 MNHNS, CDR2 SASEGT. The CDR3 spans 13 residues. Trimming took 10 bases from V and 6 from J; bases not matched to a gene: 10. CDR3 region: CATRFQGANGYTF. The CDR3 DNA is TGTGCCACCAGATTCCAGGGGGCCAATGGCTACACCTTC.

This clonotype was counted at least ten times. This chain connects TRBV2 to TRBJ2-7; 8 nucleotides agree with TRBD1. The V gene end was trimmed by 6 bases and the J gene end by 3 bases; junction bases not matched to a gene: 1. Germline assignment: CDR1 SNHLY and CDR2 FYNNEI. There are 12 residues in the CDR3. CDR3 sequence (DNA): TGTGCCAGCAGCGGACAGGGCTACGAGCAGTACTTC. This codes for CASSGQGYEQYF.

The chain couples TRBV5-1 to TRBJ1-2; 7 nucleotides line up with TRBD1. The CDR3 has 15 residues. Trimming cost V 5 bases and J 0 bases; bases outside gene matches: 7. The germline V gene encodes CDR1 SGHRS and CDR2 YFSETQ. The CDR3 DNA reads as TGCGCCAGCAGTGGGGGACAGCTTCCTAACTATGGCTACACCTTC. It encodes CASSGGQLPNYGYTF. Together with reference TRBV5-1 and TRBJ1-2, the CDR3 gives the full variable domain: KAGVTQTPRYLIKTRGQQVTLSCSPISGHRSVSWYQQTPGQGLQFLFEYFSETQRNKGNFPGRFSGRQFSNSRSEMNVSTLELGDSALYLCASSGGQLPNYGYTFGSGTRLTVV.

This clonotype was picked up a small number of times. The chain carries TRBV7-9 and TRBJ2-4; no definite D call. CDR3 size: 14 residues. Looked up from germline, CDR1 is SEHNR and CDR2 is FQNEAQ (reference sequence). V was pared by 4 bases and J by 0 bases, with 7 bases between. The CDR3 DNA reads TGTGCCAGCAGCTCGGGCATAGCCAAAAACATTCAGTACTTC. Amino acid sequence: CASSSGIAKNIQYF. Combining the CDR3 with reference TRBV7-9 and TRBJ2-4 gives the whole variable domain DTGVSQNPRHKITKRGQNVTFRCDPISEHNRLYWYRQTLGQGPEFLTYFQNEAQLEKSRLLSDRFSAERPKGSFSTLEIQRTEQGDSAMYLCASSSGIAKNIQYFGAGTRLSVL.

This chain joins TRBV1 and TRBJ2-6; the D call of TRBD1 is as the table states it, not checked on the DNA. TRBV1 is labeled a pseudogene. CDR3 length: 20 residues. The CDR3: CTSSQGGGQSLSSGANVLTF. The CDR3 bases are TGCACCAGCAGCCAAGGAGGGGGACAGTCCCTTAGCTCTGGGGCCAACGTCCTGACTTTC.

The chain couples TRBV7-3 to TRBJ2-5; no clear D. Between the trimmed V and J ends, which lost 5 bases and 1 base, there was a span of 11 bases. The CDR3 is 14 amino acids. The germline gives CDR1 SGHTA, CDR2 FQGTGA. The CDR3 spells CASSPTGFQETQYF. CDR3 DNA: TGTGCCAGCAGCCCGACCGGATTCCAAGAGACCCAGTACTTC.

Many counts were recorded for this clonotype. This sequence joins TRBV20-1 and TRBJ2-5; possible D gene TRBD1, 6 bases. Germline V CDR1 and CDR2: DFQATT, SNEGSKA (reference sequence). The CDR3 covers 14 residues. Trimming stripped 0 bases from V and 4 bases from J, with 12 bases between. CDR3 protein: CSARDLQGGETQYF. CDR3 in DNA: TGCAGTGCTAGAGATCTACAGGGTGGAGAGACCCAGTACTTC.

This chain joins TRBV12-3 or TRBV12-4 and TRBJ2-4; D remains ambiguous. The CDR3 length is 11 residues. V dropped 6 bases and J dropped 8 bases, with 8 bases sitting between them. CDR3 in amino acids: CASSALDIQYF. CDR3 DNA: TGTGCCAGCAGCGCCTTGGACATTCAGTACTTC.